This TCR beta chain was profiled in a study of blood T cell repertoires in COVID-19. Background on the study: Samples representing acute and convalescent COVID-19 were sourced from the United States, Italy and Spain. T cells, B-cell-depleted T cells, or PBMCs supplied cDNA or gDNA.

A few counts support this clone. In the original analysis: Reference gene primer amplification gave nucleated cell count estimates. Assay used: immunoSEQ multiplex PCR; TCRdb lists only in-frame clones, some missing. That table supplies the V and J calls and clone size; D and trimming were determined from the DNA. Here the sample spans 200,000 to 250,000 clones, 82% being singletons. While infection was still active, Seattle patients were enrolled and then followed longitudinally. The CDR3 runs 14 residues. Germline V gene lookup returns CDR1 SEHNR and CDR2 FQNEAQ (reference sequence). Trimming left V 7 bases short and J 5 bases short, with 15 bases between.

The TCR originated in a woman older than 75 with COVID-19, enrolled during active disease. The source material was peripheral blood. This chain links TRBV7-9 with TRBJ2-1, with a tentative D call TRBD2 (5 bases). CDR3 nucleotide sequence: TGTGCCAGCATCCTAGCTATAGTCGACAATGAGCAGTTCTTC. Amino acid sequence: CASILAIVDNEQFF. The full variable domain, its missing parts supplied by reference TRBV7-9 and TRBJ2-1, is DTGVSQNPRHKITKRGQNVTFRCDPISEHNRLYWYRQTLGQGPEFLTYFQNEAQLEKSRLLSDRFSAERPKGSFSTLEIQRTEQGDSAMYLCASILAIVDNEQFFGPGTRLTVL.